What follows are 19 T cell receptor beta chains derived from one specimen sequenced in a study of blood T cell repertoires in COVID-19 (TCRdb year 2020). Receptors were amplified or captured by the immunoSEQ multiplex PCR assay. Drawn from immuneACCESS, this table holds only the in-frame rearrangements with V and J called that TCRdb kept. Clones are partly lost; checked studies trace under half to an unresolved V gene and leave the rest unexplained. The sample table lists around 300,000 clones, approximately 89% of them with a count of one. 1.6% of the sample rests with the top ten. Input material: peripheral blood. The origin of the receptors is a woman aged 25 to 39 with COVID-19, enrolled during active disease.

The chain recombines TRBV19 with TRBJ1-1; maybe TRBD1 (5 bases). This CDR3 is 13 amino acids long. Germline V CDR1 and CDR2: LNHDA, SQIVND (reference sequence). V was cut by 8 bases and J by 1 base, with 11 bases left in between. For the CDR3, the DNA is TGTGCCAGTCGGCCCGGGGGGAACACTGAAGCTTTCTTT. Its protein product is CASRPGGNTEAFF.

The genes are TRBV18 and TRBJ1-5, with a weak D call TRBD1 (6 bases). This CDR3 contains 14 residues. Germline lookup yields CDR1 KGHSH and CDR2 LQKENI. Trimming pared 3 bases from V and 4 bases from J, leaving 10 bases between. The CDR3 loop is CASSPTTGNQPQHF. The CDR3 DNA is TGTGCCAGCTCACCGACAACAGGGAATCAGCCCCAGCATTTT.

This clone was seen only a few times. The chain is built from TRBV7-9 and TRBJ2-7; 9 bases fit TRBD1. V lost 5 bases to trimming and J lost 1 base; unmatched junction nucleotides: 6. From germline, CDR1 is SEHNR and CDR2 FQNEAQ (reference sequence). This CDR3 has 15 residues. CDR3 sequence (DNA): TGTGCCAGCAGCGGCGGGACAGGGATTTCCTACGAGCAGTACTTC. Translated: CASSGGTGISYEQYF.

CDR3 sequence: CASSFLTEAGTDTQYF. The CDR3 region has the DNA TGTGCCAGCAGTTTCTTGACAGAAGCAGGCACAGATACGCAGTATTTT. This sequence joins TRBV28 and TRBJ2-3; D might be TRBD1 (5 bases). The V and J ends lost 3 bases and 1 base respectively, with 14 bases between them. The CDR3 is 16 amino acids. CDR1 is MDHEN and CDR2 is SYDVKM in the germline V gene.

This chain links TRBV7-2 with TRBJ1-6, with D unclear. Germline lookup yields CDR1 SGHTA and CDR2 FQGNSA. With 1 base removed from V and 9 bases from J, the gap between germline ends came to 13 bases. The CDR3 extends over 15 amino acids. CDR3 region: CASSLEGVSLSPLHF. CDR3 nucleotide sequence: TGTGCCAGCAGCTTAGAAGGAGTCTCACTTTCACCCCTCCACTTT.

The sample holds one count of this clone. CDR3 sequence: CASRGLGTQYF. In DNA form, the CDR3 reads TGTGCCAGCCGCGGGCTGGGGACCCAGTACTTC. V usage is TRBV12-3 or TRBV12-4 and J usage is TRBJ2-5; a weak D match, TRBD2 (5 bases). This CDR3 region has 11 residues. V was pared by 8 bases and J by 7 bases, with 11 bases between.

This clone appeared a single time. The chain uses TRBV5-4 and TRBJ2-6; 11 bases fit TRBD1. The CDR3 covers 18 residues. V shed 4 bases and J 0 bases; nucleotides not matched to a gene: 6. In germline, CDR1 is SGHNT, CDR2 YYREEE (reference sequence). The CDR3 region is CASSPRGQGVSGANVLTF. The CDR3 DNA sequence: TGTGCCAGCAGCCCACGGGGACAGGGGGTCTCTGGGGCCAACGTCCTGACTTTC. Together with reference TRBV5-4 and TRBJ2-6, the CDR3 gives the full variable domain: ETGVTQSPTHLIKTRGQQVTLRCSSQSGHNTVSWYQQALGQGPQFIFQYYREEENGRGNFPPRFSGLQFPNYSSELNVNALELDDSALYLCASSPRGQGVSGANVLTFGAGSRLTVL.

The gene calls are TRBV19 and TRBJ1-1, with TRBD1 identical over 9 bases. The trim removed 2 bases at V and 2 bases at J, leaving 6 bases unmatched. The CDR3 consists of 16 residues. Germline V gene lookup returns CDR1 LNHDA and CDR2 SQIVND (reference sequence). The CDR3 here is CASSISPTGGNTEAFF. The CDR3 DNA follows: TGTGCCAGTAGTATATCCCCGACAGGGGGAAACACTGAAGCTTTCTTT. The full variable domain, completed using reference TRBV19 and TRBJ1-1, is DGGITQSPKYLFRKEGQNVTLSCEQNLNHDAMYWYRQDPGQGLRLIYYSQIVNDFQKGDIAEGYSVSREKKESFPLTVTSAQKNPTAFYLCASSISPTGGNTEAFFGQGTRLTVV.

V is TRBV30 and J is TRBJ1-2, with a weak D call TRBD1 (5 bases). V lost 8 bases, J lost 8 bases, and 15 bases lay in between. The germline CDR1 and CDR2 sequences are GTSNPN and SVGIG (reference sequence). This CDR3 comprises 11 residues. In DNA, the CDR3 is TGTGCCGGATTCAGGGCTGGGGGCTACACCTTC. This sequence encodes CAGFRAGGYTF.

The V call is TRBV7-8, the J call TRBJ2-7; 10 bases are shared with TRBD1. J lost 5 bases, V lost 5 bases, and 3 bases had no gene match. Germline CDR1 and CDR2: SGHVS and FQNEAQ. This CDR3 is 13 amino acids long. The CDR3 nucleotides are TGTGCCAGCAGCGAAGGGACAGGGGACGAGCAGTACGTC. Translated: CASSEGTGDEQYV.

The chain has TRBV5-1 and TRBJ1-1, with 7 bases fitting TRBD1. Germline V gene lookup returns CDR1 SGHRS and CDR2 YFSETQ. Trimming cost V 6 bases and J 0 bases; bases outside gene matches: 5. The CDR3 runs to 14 residues. CDR3 residues: CASTPGQLNTEAFF. The CDR3, as DNA: TGCGCCAGCACCCCGGGACAGTTGAACACTGAAGCTTTCTTT. The entire variable domain, with the rest obtained from reference TRBV5-1 and TRBJ1-1, is as follows: KAGVTQTPRYLIKTRGQQVTLSCSPISGHRSVSWYQQTPGQGLQFLFEYFSETQRNKGNFPGRFSGRQFSNSRSEMNVSTLELGDSALYLCASTPGQLNTEAFFGQGTRLTVV.

V gene TRBV10-1 combines with J gene TRBJ2-4; no reliable D call. Germline V gene data show CDR1 as WNHNN and CDR2 as SYGVQD (reference sequence). V lost 5 bases, J lost 1 base, and 6 bases lay in between. This CDR3 spans 13 amino acids. Here the CDR3 DNA reads TGCGCCAGCAGTAAACGGGCCAAAAACATTCAGTACTTC. Protein sequence: CASSKRAKNIQYF.

The chain is built from TRBV3-1 (or the pseudogene TRBV3-2) and TRBJ1-2; tentatively, D is TRBD1 (5 bases). The CDR3 spans 14 residues. CDR1 is LGHDT and CDR2 is YNNKEL in the germline V gene (reference sequence). V gave up 2 bases and J gave up 4 bases, with 11 bases separating them. Here the CDR3 reads CASSQSREGYGYTF. CDR3 DNA: TGTGCCAGCAGCCAATCCAGGGAGGGCTATGGCTACACCTTC.

CDR3: CASSLTGASNYGYTF. CDR3 sequence (DNA): TGTGCCAGCAGCTTGACAGGGGCTTCTAACTATGGCTACACCTTC. This sequence joins TRBV7-6 and TRBJ1-2; 8 bases align to TRBD1. V was pared by 3 bases and J by 0 bases, with 3 bases of the junction left unmatched. CDR3 length equals 15 residues. In germline, CDR1 is SGHVS, CDR2 FNYEAQ.

The chain has TRBV4-3 and TRBJ2-1; the D is unclear. The CDR3 runs to 13 residues. Germline CDR1 LGHNA, CDR2 YSLEER. V was trimmed by 4 bases and J by 5 bases, leaving 9 bases between them. The CDR3 DNA follows: TGCGCCAGCAGCCCGTTCCGGGACAATGAGCAGTTCTTC. Protein sequence: CASSPFRDNEQFF.

The gene calls are TRBV18 and TRBJ1-2; D is ambiguous. Germline loops: CDR1 KGHSH, CDR2 LQKENI. V shed 0 bases and J shed 8 bases, with 13 bases lying between them. The CDR3 is made up of 14 amino acids. The DNA for the CDR3 is TGTGCCAGCTCACCACCGTATTTGGCTGGCGGCTACACCTTC. Translation gives CASSPPYLAGGYTF.

The genes are TRBV5-1 and TRBJ1-4; 8 nucleotides align to TRBD1. Germline CDR1 and CDR2: SGHRS and YFSETQ. This CDR3 contains 15 residues. J lost 8 bases, V lost 3 bases, and 9 bases had no gene match. CDR3 nucleotides: TGCGCCAGCAGCTCCCGGACAGGGTTGAGAGAAAAACTGTTTTTT. Protein product: CASSSRTGLREKLFF. Looking up the rest from reference TRBV5-1 and TRBJ1-4 gives the full variable domain: KAGVTQTPRYLIKTRGQQVTLSCSPISGHRSVSWYQQTPGQGLQFLFEYFSETQRNKGNFPGRFSGRQFSNSRSEMNVSTLELGDSALYLCASSSRTGLREKLFFGSGTQLSVL.

In this sample, this clone turned up once. The chain joins TRBV5-4 to TRBJ2-5; TRBD2 might be the D (5 bases). The CDR3 is 15 residues long. V shed 0 bases and J shed 3 bases, with 12 bases lying between them. The germline gives CDR1 SGHNT, CDR2 YYREEE (reference sequence). The DNA for the CDR3 is TGTGCCAGCAGCTTGGCTGTGACCGGGAAAGAGACCCAGTACTTC. Residues: CASSLAVTGKETQYF.

This rearrangement joins TRBV5-4 to TRBJ1-1; tentatively, D is TRBD1 (5 bases). CDR3 size: 13 residues. V lost 3 bases and J 5 bases, leaving 11 bases between the germline ends. The V gene's germline CDR1 is SGHNT and CDR2 YYREEE (reference sequence). This CDR3 reads CASSWGVRTEAFF. DNA for the CDR3: TGTGCCAGCAGCTGGGGGGTTCGGACTGAAGCTTTCTTT.